The next 3 T cell receptor beta chains were all read from a single sample in a study of OX40 agonist ivuxolimab in advanced cancers. Some clones are missing from TCRdb's copy, which holds only in-frame ones; the method was immunoSEQ multiplex PCR. The sample contains 95,000 to 150,000 clones, about 93% of which appear only once. The source was CD4+ or CD8+ T cells sorted from blood, collected in a trial of the OX40 agonist ivuxolimab. These receptors originate from an adult with an advanced solid tumor such as melanoma, head and neck, liver or kidney cancer.

This clone was seen just once. The chain has TRBV6-1 and TRBJ2-7, with D maybe TRBD2 (5 bases). The CDR3 length is 11 residues. Germline values: CDR1 MNHNS, CDR2 SASEGT. This CDR3 is CASTGNYEQYF. CDR3 bases: TGTGCTTCAACCGGGAACTACGAGCAGTACTTC.

The V and J genes are TRBV19 and TRBJ1-3; D remains unclear. The CDR3 has 14 residues. V lost 7 bases, J lost 0 bases, and 10 bases lay in between. Germline CDR1 is LNHDA and CDR2 is SQIVND (reference sequence). The CDR3 sequence is CASKERSSGNTIYF. The CDR3 region has the DNA TGTGCCAGTAAGGAGAGAAGCTCTGGAAACACCATATATTTT.

This chain joins TRBV7-8 and TRBJ2-7; D unclear. There are 15 residues in the CDR3. The germline V gene encodes CDR1 SGHVS and CDR2 FQNEAQ. V lost 4 bases and J lost 6, with 19 bases in between. CDR3 DNA: TGTGCCAGCAGCTCGGCCCTGCTCCTGGTAGGCGAGCAGTACTTC. Its protein product is CASSSALLLVGEQYF. Complete variable domain (other parts from reference TRBV7-8 and TRBJ2-7): GAGVSQSPRYKVAKRGQDVALRCDPISGHVSLFWYQQALGQGPEFLTYFQNEAQLDKSGLPSDRFFAERPEGSVSTLKIQRTQQEDSAVYLCASSSALLLVGEQYFGPGTRLTVT.